This is a list of T cell receptor beta chains from one sample in a study of T cells in Graves' hyperthyroidism and ophthalmopathy. TCRdb analysed the multiplex PCR reads with MiXCR anew, one entry per CDR3 protein. Among some 460,000 distinct CDR3 sequences listed, more than 15% were seen once. The sample comprised blood. Source of these receptors: a woman between 18 and 30 years old with Graves' hyperthyroidism. The CDR3 runs from the conserved cysteine through the conserved F or W. The order of the fields is J gene, clone size, D gene, V gene, CDR3 protein, CDR3 DNA. A D gene is named only where the DNA matches it firmly. Not all rows give a size; the values are once, few, many and, for expanded clones, a class.

j_gene: TRBJ2-4
abundance: few
d_gene: TRBD1
v_gene: TRBV6-1
CDR3aa: CASNNRGEAKNIQYF
CDR3nt: TGTGCCAGCAACAACAGGGGGGAAGCCAAAAACATTCAGTACTTC

j_gene: TRBJ2-1
abundance: NA
d_gene: TRBD2
v_gene: TRBV5-1
CDR3aa: CASSLAGTSGINEQFF
CDR3nt: TGCGCCAGCAGCTTGGCCGGGACTAGCGGAATCAATGAGCAGTTCTTC

j_gene: TRBJ2-5
abundance: many
d_gene: NA
v_gene: TRBV4-1
CDR3aa: CASSQVLRDDQETQYF
CDR3nt: TGCGCCAGCAGCCAAGTTCTCCGGGACGACCAAGAGACCCAGTACTTC

j_gene: TRBJ2-2
abundance: few
d_gene: NA
v_gene: TRBV9
CDR3aa: CASSAPFRGSNTGELFF
CDR3nt: TGTGCCAGCAGCGCGCCCTTCCGGGGTTCGAACACCGGGGAGCTGTTTTTT

j_gene: TRBJ2-5
abundance: NA
d_gene: TRBD2
v_gene: TRBV7-9
CDR3aa: CAGGGLAGVQGETQYF
CDR3nt: TGTGCCGGGGGGGGACTAGCGGGGGTTCAGGGTGAGACCCAGTACTTC

j_gene: TRBJ1-3
abundance: many
d_gene: TRBD1
v_gene: TRBV28
CDR3aa: CASSSSGGPARGNTIYF
CDR3nt: TGTGCCAGCAGTTCCTCAGGGGGTCCCGCGAGGGGAAACACCATATATTTT

j_gene: TRBJ2-7
abundance: many
d_gene: NA
v_gene: TRBV6-1
CDR3aa: CASSEAKGVRGPEQYF
CDR3nt: TGTGCCAGCAGTGAAGCGAAGGGGGTCAGGGGCCCCGAGCAGTACTTC

j_gene: TRBJ2-5
abundance: many
d_gene: NA
v_gene: TRBV29-1
CDR3aa: CSVPLYADRETQYF
CDR3nt: TGCAGCGTTCCTCTTTACGCCGACAGGGAGACCCAGTACTTC

j_gene: TRBJ1-2
abundance: many
d_gene: NA
v_gene: TRBV27
CDR3aa: CASSLSRQPNYGYTF
CDR3nt: TGTGCCAGCAGTTTATCACGGCAACCCAACTATGGCTACACCTTC

j_gene: TRBJ1-2
abundance: few
d_gene: TRBD1
v_gene: TRBV24-1
CDR3aa: CATSDRGDRGGLYGYTF
CDR3nt: TGTGCCACCAGTGATCGGGGGGACAGGGGCGGATTATATGGCTACACCTTC

j_gene: TRBJ1-3
abundance: NA
d_gene: TRBD1
v_gene: TRBV29-1
CDR3aa: CNGRWDRSSGNTIYF
CDR3nt: TGCAACGGGAGGTGGGACAGGAGCTCTGGAAACACCATATATTTT

j_gene: TRBJ1-5
abundance: many
d_gene: TRBD1
v_gene: TRBV30
CDR3aa: CAWMRPGTGNQPQHF
CDR3nt: TGTGCCTGGATGAGACCCGGGACAGGCAATCAGCCCCAGCATTTT

j_gene: TRBJ2-1
abundance: many
d_gene: TRBD1
v_gene: TRBV2
CDR3aa: CASRTQGALYEQFF
CDR3nt: TGTGCCAGCAGAACTCAGGGGGCACTCTATGAGCAGTTCTTC

j_gene: TRBJ1-2
abundance: many
d_gene: TRBD1
v_gene: TRBV11-2
CDR3aa: CASSRDRGLGYTF
CDR3nt: TGTGCCAGCAGCCGGGACAGGGGATTAGGCTACACCTTC

j_gene: TRBJ1-3
abundance: NA
d_gene: NA
v_gene: TRBV10-3
CDR3aa: CAISDMISGNTIYF
CDR3nt: TGTGCCATCAGTGATATGATTTCTGGAAACACCATATATTTT

j_gene: TRBJ2-7
abundance: few
d_gene: NA
v_gene: TRBV19
CDR3aa: CASSMGQQYF
CDR3nt: TGTGCCAGTAGTATGGGACAGCAGTACTTC

j_gene: TRBJ2-5
abundance: NA
d_gene: TRBD1
v_gene: TRBV12-3/TRBV12-4
CDR3aa: CASRRDRGQETQYF
CDR3nt: TGTGCCAGCAGAAGGGACAGGGGCCAAGAGACCCAGTACTTC

j_gene: TRBJ2-2
abundance: NA
d_gene: TRBD1
v_gene: TRBV28
CDR3aa: CASTRQGDNTGELFF
CDR3nt: TGTGCCAGCACTCGACAGGGGGATAACACCGGGGAGCTGTTTTTT

j_gene: TRBJ2-7
abundance: once
d_gene: NA
v_gene: TRBV27
CDR3aa: CASSLGWPAGAYEQYF
CDR3nt: TGTGCCAGCAGTTTAGGTTGGCCCGCTGGGGCCTACGAGCAGTACTTC

j_gene: TRBJ2-6
abundance: many
d_gene: TRBD1
v_gene: TRBV7-9
CDR3aa: CASSSWTGSGANVLTF
CDR3nt: TGTGCCAGCAGCTCCTGGACAGGCTCTGGGGCCAACGTCCTGACTTTC

j_gene: TRBJ2-5
abundance: NA
d_gene: NA
v_gene: TRBV5-6
CDR3aa: CASSPTGRGKETQYF
CDR3nt: TGTGCCAGCAGCCCGACAGGGAGGGGGAAAGAGACCCAGTACTTC

j_gene: TRBJ2-5
abundance: NA
d_gene: NA
v_gene: TRBV25-1
CDR3aa: CASSEYIGGTQYF
CDR3nt: TGTGCCAGCAGTGAATATATTGGGGGGACCCAGTACTTC

j_gene: TRBJ2-7
abundance: few
d_gene: NA
v_gene: TRBV19
CDR3aa: CASSYRGFYEQYF
CDR3nt: TGTGCCAGTAGTTATCGCGGGTTCTACGAGCAGTACTTC

j_gene: TRBJ2-2
abundance: many
d_gene: TRBD2
v_gene: TRBV27
CDR3aa: CASSFPGGTPGELFF
CDR3nt: TGTGCCAGCAGTTTCCCCGGGGGGACGCCCGGGGAGCTGTTTTTT

j_gene: TRBJ1-6
abundance: NA
d_gene: NA
v_gene: TRBV5-5
CDR3aa: CASSLAEGTHNSPLHF
CDR3nt: TGTGCCAGCAGCTTGGCCGAGGGGACCCATAATTCACCCCTCCACTTT

j_gene: TRBJ2-5
abundance: many
d_gene: NA
v_gene: TRBV19
CDR3aa: CASSSVGLQETQYF
CDR3nt: TGTGCCAGTAGTTCGGTGGGACTGCAAGAGACCCAGTACTTC

j_gene: TRBJ2-3
abundance: many
d_gene: TRBD2
v_gene: TRBV5-1
CDR3aa: CASRAAGGLLDTDTQYF
CDR3nt: TGCGCCAGCAGGGCAGCGGGAGGCCTACTAGACACAGATACGCAGTATTTT

j_gene: TRBJ2-3
abundance: many
d_gene: NA
v_gene: TRBV7-3
CDR3aa: CASSSTRSTDTQYF
CDR3nt: TGTGCCAGCAGCTCGACTAGGAGCACAGATACGCAGTATTTT

j_gene: TRBJ1-1
abundance: NA
d_gene: TRBD1
v_gene: TRBV11-2
CDR3aa: CASSLAFLTGGLNTEAFF
CDR3nt: TGTGCCAGCAGCTTAGCTTTTTTGACAGGGGGCCTGAACACTGAAGCTTTCTTT

j_gene: TRBJ2-1
abundance: many
d_gene: TRBD2
v_gene: TRBV7-2
CDR3aa: CASSPTGTSSYNEQFF
CDR3nt: TGTGCCAGCAGCCCGACCGGGACTAGTTCCTACAATGAGCAGTTCTTC

j_gene: TRBJ1-2
abundance: few
d_gene: NA
v_gene: TRBV6-1
CDR3aa: CASSPGFGGYTF
CDR3nt: TGTGCCAGCAGTCCAGGGTTCGGTGGCTACACCTTC

j_gene: TRBJ1-2
abundance: many
d_gene: NA
v_gene: TRBV30
CDR3aa: CAWIHHLGIIGYGYTF
CDR3nt: TGTGCCTGGATTCACCATTTGGGGATCATCGGATATGGCTACACCTTC

j_gene: TRBJ2-2
abundance: many
d_gene: NA
v_gene: TRBV12-3/TRBV12-4
CDR3aa: CASSFRDTGELFF
CDR3nt: TGTGCCAGCAGTTTCCGGGACACCGGGGAGCTGTTTTTT

j_gene: TRBJ2-7
abundance: NA
d_gene: NA
v_gene: TRBV9
CDR3aa: CASSARSVPYEQYF
CDR3nt: TGTGCCAGCAGCGCCCGCTCAGTACCTTACGAGCAGTACTTC

j_gene: TRBJ2-3
abundance: few
d_gene: NA
v_gene: TRBV4-1
CDR3aa: CASSQGSLREAQYF
CDR3nt: TGCGCCAGCAGCCAGGGTTCGTTGCGCGAGGCGCAGTATTTT

j_gene: TRBJ1-4
abundance: NA
d_gene: TRBD1
v_gene: TRBV5-8
CDR3aa: CANSSTGAGGEKLFF
CDR3nt: TGTGCCAACAGCTCGACAGGGGCGGGGGGAGAAAAACTGTTTTTT

j_gene: TRBJ2-7
abundance: few
d_gene: NA
v_gene: TRBV6-5
CDR3aa: CASSYSRAGASYEQYF
CDR3nt: TGTGCCAGCAGTTACTCGAGGGCTGGCGCGTCCTACGAGCAGTACTTC

j_gene: TRBJ2-3
abundance: few
d_gene: NA
v_gene: TRBV24-1
CDR3aa: CATSLDTSTDTQYF
CDR3nt: TGTGCCACCAGTTTGGACACCTCCACAGATACGCAGTATTTT

j_gene: TRBJ2-5
abundance: NA
d_gene: TRBD1
v_gene: TRBV2
CDR3aa: CASSYSHRTGMRRETQYF
CDR3nt: TGTGCCAGCAGTTACTCACACCGGACAGGGATGCGTCGCGAGACCCAGTACTTC

j_gene: TRBJ2-4
abundance: many
d_gene: NA
v_gene: TRBV20-1
CDR3aa: CSASGATLAKNIQYF
CDR3nt: TGCAGTGCTAGCGGGGCGACTCTAGCCAAAAACATTCAGTACTTC

j_gene: TRBJ2-1
abundance: many
d_gene: NA
v_gene: TRBV12-3/TRBV12-4
CDR3aa: CASSPPQGAGERGEQFF
CDR3nt: TGTGCCAGCAGTCCCCCCCAGGGGGCGGGAGAACGGGGTGAGCAGTTCTTC

j_gene: TRBJ2-7
abundance: NA
d_gene: NA
v_gene: TRBV5-1
CDR3aa: CASSLGIDSWAYEQYF
CDR3nt: TGCGCCAGCAGCCTCGGTATTGACAGTTGGGCCTACGAGCAGTACTTC

j_gene: TRBJ1-3
abundance: few
d_gene: NA
v_gene: TRBV11-2
CDR3aa: CASSLGEWGNTIYF
CDR3nt: TGTGCCAGCAGCTTAGGGGAATGGGGAAACACCATATATTTT

j_gene: TRBJ1-2
abundance: many
d_gene: TRBD1
v_gene: TRBV2
CDR3aa: CASGGTGGPFGGYTF
CDR3nt: TGTGCCAGCGGAGGGACAGGGGGCCCCTTCGGTGGCTACACCTTC

j_gene: TRBJ1-2
abundance: NA
d_gene: TRBD1
v_gene: TRBV25-1
CDR3aa: CASSGGQVTTTNYGYTF
CDR3nt: TGTGCCAGCAGTGGAGGACAGGTCACCACAACTAACTATGGCTACACCTTC

j_gene: TRBJ1-1
abundance: many
d_gene: NA
v_gene: TRBV20-1
CDR3aa: CSAVTTVMNTEAFF
CDR3nt: TGCAGTGCCGTTACGACGGTGATGAACACTGAAGCTTTCTTT

j_gene: TRBJ1-2
abundance: many
d_gene: NA
v_gene: TRBV7-9
CDR3aa: CASSLEGKNYGYTF
CDR3nt: TGTGCCAGCAGCTTAGAAGGAAAAAACTATGGCTACACCTTC

j_gene: TRBJ2-7
abundance: NA
d_gene: NA
v_gene: TRBV4-1
CDR3aa: CASSQRRKEYEQYF
CDR3nt: TGCGCCAGCAGCCAGCGCCGGAAGGAATACGAGCAGTACTTC